A selection of T cell receptor beta chains follows, all from one sample in a study of CD8 T cells in ankylosing spondylitis. MiXCR was run by TCRdb on the 5' RACE reads, yielding one entry per CDR3 protein. The sample holds some 130,000 distinct CDR3 sequences; around 6.6% are singletons and the top ten take around an eighth. The sequencing sample was made of blood, either unsorted or a sorted T cell fraction (not recorded which). Source of these receptors: a female donor with ankylosing spondylitis or in good health (not recorded which). CDR3s include the opening cysteine and the closing phenylalanine or tryptophan. Fields, in order: CDR3 DNA, CDR3 protein, V gene, D gene, clone size, J gene. D genes are given only for firm matches. The size entry is marked missing in some rows and otherwise reads once, few, many or a size class.

TGCGCCAGCAGCGGAAGACACGGCTCTAATCATTGGAATACCTACGAGCAGTACTTC,CASSGRHGSNHWNTYEQYF,TRBV5-1,NA,many,TRBJ2-7
TGCGCCAGCAGCTTGGGGGACAGAGATCAGCCCCAGCATTTT,CASSLGDRDQPQHF,TRBV5-1,TRBD1,many,TRBJ1-5
TGCAGCGTTGAAGAACCGTCGGCTTATGGCTACACCTTC,CSVEEPSAYGYTF,TRBV29-1,NA,many,TRBJ1-2
TGTGCCAGCAGCCCTCGCCGGGACAGGGGTCACGAGCAGTACTTC,CASSPRRDRGHEQYF,TRBV7-9,TRBD1,many,TRBJ2-7
TGTGCCAGCAGCTTAGGAACCGGAGGGAGGCAGCCCCAGCATTTT,CASSLGTGGRQPQHF,TRBV7-6,NA,many,TRBJ1-5
TGTGCCAGCAGCGTTTGGGGTCGAAACACCGGGGAGCTGTTTTTT,CASSVWGRNTGELFF,TRBV9,NA,many,TRBJ2-2
TGCGCCAGCAGCCAAGCCGCGGGACAGGGAAATGGAAACACCATATATTTT,CASSQAAGQGNGNTIYF,TRBV4-1,TRBD1,many,TRBJ1-3
TGTGCCAGCAGTGACGGGAGGAGCCCCCTAAGGTCCTACGAGCAGTACTTC,CASSDGRSPLRSYEQYF,TRBV6-4,NA,many,TRBJ2-7
TGTGCCAGCAGCTCGCACTGGCGGGGTACCTACAATGAGCAGTTCTTC,CASSSHWRGTYNEQFF,TRBV7-2,NA,many,TRBJ2-1
TGTGCCAGTAGTATAGGGACAGCTGAAGCTTTCTTT,CASSIGTAEAFF,TRBV19,NA,many,TRBJ1-1
TGTGCCAGCTCACCACCAGGGACGGCTAATGAAAAACTGTTTTTT,CASSPPGTANEKLFF,TRBV18,NA,NA,TRBJ1-4
TGTGCCAGCAGCTTAGTGGTCCGTAATCAAGAGACCCAGTACTTC,CASSLVVRNQETQYF,TRBV11-2,NA,NA,TRBJ2-5
TGTGCCAGCACCTTAGGTGAGGCAGGGGGCCGCTACACCTTC,CASTLGEAGGRYTF,TRBV6-1,TRBD1,many,TRBJ1-2
TGTGCCAGCAGCCAAGGACAGGTCAGGTGGGCTGAAGCTTTCTTT,CASSQGQVRWAEAFF,TRBV3-1,NA,many,TRBJ1-1
TGTGCCAGCACGGAAAATAGCAATCAGCCCCAGCATTTT,CASTENSNQPQHF,TRBV6-1,NA,many,TRBJ1-5
TGTGCCACCAGCATCAGCGGGAGCCAAGAGACCCAGTACTTC,CATSISGSQETQYF,TRBV15,TRBD2,few,TRBJ2-5
TGTGCCAGCAGTTACTCCCCCAATCTACCAGAGTACCAAGAGACCCAGTACTTC,CASSYSPNLPEYQETQYF,TRBV6-2/TRBV6-3,NA,many,TRBJ2-5
TGTGCCAGCAGCCAAGTCATGGGGGGCGGGGGCCCTCCCCCGATTTACACAGATACGCAGTATTTT,CASSQVMGGGGPPPIYTDTQYF,TRBV4-2,NA,NA,TRBJ2-3
TGTGCCAGCAGTTTATGGGGGGATCAGCCCCAGCATTTT,CASSLWGDQPQHF,TRBV27,NA,few,TRBJ1-5
TGTGCCAGCAGTCCTGGGCGGACAGGGGCCACTGAAGCTTTCTTT,CASSPGRTGATEAFF,TRBV28,TRBD1,many,TRBJ1-1
TGTGCCAGCAGTTCCCAGCGGGTCTCGGGATATGGCTACACCTTC,CASSSQRVSGYGYTF,TRBV28,NA,NA,TRBJ1-2
TGCGCCAGCAGCCTCAGGGGACCAGGCACTGAAGCTTTCTTT,CASSLRGPGTEAFF,TRBV5-1,NA,many,TRBJ1-1
TGTGCCAGCAGCTTACCAGGGAGGGACAGGGCCAAAAACATTCAGTACTTC,CASSLPGRDRAKNIQYF,TRBV7-2,NA,many,TRBJ2-4
TGCGCCAGCAGCTATGGGGACGGGAATTCACCCCTCCACTTT,CASSYGDGNSPLHF,TRBV5-1,NA,many,TRBJ1-6
TGTGCCAGCACCTCCGGTTTGACGGAATATAGCAATCAGCCCCAGCATTTT,CASTSGLTEYSNQPQHF,TRBV12-3/TRBV12-4,NA,many,TRBJ1-5
TGTGCCAGCAGTCTCCCGTTGGATACGCAGTATTTT,CASSLPLDTQYF,TRBV6-2/TRBV6-3,NA,many,TRBJ2-3
TGCAGCGTAGGAGGGGCGCAAGAGACCCAGTACTTC,CSVGGAQETQYF,TRBV29-1,NA,NA,TRBJ2-5
TGCAGTGCTAGAGGGACCGGGAGGTCCACAGATACGCAGTATTTT,CSARGTGRSTDTQYF,TRBV20-1,TRBD2,many,TRBJ2-3
TGTGCCAGCAGCTTAGGGTCGTCGGGGGATACGCAGTATTTT,CASSLGSSGDTQYF,TRBV7-8,NA,few,TRBJ2-3
TGCGCCAGCAGCTTGGTAGGGGGGGGCACTGAAGCTTTCTTT,CASSLVGGGTEAFF,TRBV5-1,NA,many,TRBJ1-1
TGTGCCATCAGTGGACAGGGAAGTTTCGATACGCAGTATTTT,CAISGQGSFDTQYF,TRBV10-3,TRBD1,many,TRBJ2-3
TGCAGTGCTAGTCTGGACGGGGGGAATGAGCAGTTCTTC,CSASLDGGNEQFF,TRBV20-1,TRBD2,many,TRBJ2-1
TGCAGTGCTAGGGTCCGGGACAGGGCCTCCTACGAGCAGTACTTC,CSARVRDRASYEQYF,TRBV20-1,TRBD1,many,TRBJ2-7
TGCAGCGTTAACCTACAGGGGAAAGCCAAAAACATTCAGTACTTC,CSVNLQGKAKNIQYF,TRBV29-1,TRBD1,NA,TRBJ2-4
TGCAGTGCTCGACCGGGACAGTCCCCGGTGATGTTTTTT,CSARPGQSPVMFF,TRBV20-1,TRBD1,many,TRBJ1-4
TGCAGTGCTTACACAGGCTGGGGCTACACCTTC,CSAYTGWGYTF,TRBV20-1,NA,NA,TRBJ1-2
TGTGCCGTTGGGGGACAGGGGAACACCGGGGAGCTGTTTTTT,CAVGGQGNTGELFF,TRBV10-3,TRBD1,many,TRBJ2-2
TGTGCCAGCAGCCTACAGGGGGGGAATTCACCCCTCCACTTT,CASSLQGGNSPLHF,TRBV12-3/TRBV12-4,TRBD1,many,TRBJ1-6
TGTGCCAGCAGCCAAGTGGTCAGAACAGGGGGCGGCGGAAACACCATATATTTT,CASSQVVRTGGGGNTIYF,TRBV4-2,TRBD1,many,TRBJ1-3
TGTGCCAGCAGCCGCAGCGGGGGCCGCTCCTACGAGCAGTACTTC,CASSRSGGRSYEQYF,TRBV7-9,TRBD2,many,TRBJ2-7
TGTGCCAGCAGCTACCGGGACAGGAGTCCCGGGGAGCTGTTTTTT,CASSYRDRSPGELFF,TRBV7-3,TRBD1,many,TRBJ2-2
TGTGCCAGCAGCGTGCGAGACCAAGAGACCCAGTACTTC,CASSVRDQETQYF,TRBV9,NA,many,TRBJ2-5
TGTGCCAGCAGCTTACGGGCAGACCAAGAGACCCAGTACTTC,CASSLRADQETQYF,TRBV7-6,NA,many,TRBJ2-5
TGTGCCAGCAGTTTAATGGCCGGGGGAGAGACCCAGTACTTC,CASSLMAGGETQYF,TRBV12-3/TRBV12-4,NA,many,TRBJ2-5
TGTGCCAGCAGCTTTTTAGCTGGGGTCCAAGAGACCCAGTACTTC,CASSFLAGVQETQYF,TRBV7-9,NA,many,TRBJ2-5
TGTGCCAGCAGCTTAGATGGGTACTCTGGCTACACCTTC,CASSLDGYSGYTF,TRBV7-9,NA,few,TRBJ1-2
TGCGCCAGCAGCTTGAGTCCCCCGGGGGGCTCCTACAATGAGCAGTTCTTC,CASSLSPPGGSYNEQFF,TRBV5-1,TRBD2,many,TRBJ2-1
TGTGCCACCAGCAGATCCGGGACCTGGTCGGCGAACACTGAAGCTTTCTTT,CATSRSGTWSANTEAFF,TRBV15,NA,NA,TRBJ1-1